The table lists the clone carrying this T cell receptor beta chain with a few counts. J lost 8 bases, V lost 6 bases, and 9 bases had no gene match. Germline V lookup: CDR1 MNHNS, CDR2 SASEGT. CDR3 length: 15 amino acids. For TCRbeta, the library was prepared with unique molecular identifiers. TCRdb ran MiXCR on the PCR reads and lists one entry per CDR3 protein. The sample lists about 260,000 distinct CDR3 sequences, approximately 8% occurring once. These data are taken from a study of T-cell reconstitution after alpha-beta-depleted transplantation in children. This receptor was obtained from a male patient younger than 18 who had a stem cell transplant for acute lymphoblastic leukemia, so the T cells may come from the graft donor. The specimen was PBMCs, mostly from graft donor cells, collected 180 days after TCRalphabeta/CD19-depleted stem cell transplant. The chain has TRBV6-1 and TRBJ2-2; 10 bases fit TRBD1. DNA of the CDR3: TGTGCCAGCAGGACGGGACAGGGGATTTCGGGGGAGCTGTTTTTT. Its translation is CASRTGQGISGELFF.